This TCR beta chain was sequenced for a study of shared clonotypes between healthy human individuals. For the study at large: Per-donor plates numbered three CD4 naive, three CD4 memory, two CD8 naive and one CD8 memory. Findings and caveats of the study: Tissues were not sampled, only blood, and their repertoires likely differ.

Profiling relied on immunoSEQ multiplex PCR, and the TCRdb table lists in-frame clones only, not all of them. The sample contains about 870,000 clones, nearly 95% of which appear only once. Naivety among CD8 cells was defined by CD45RO negativity and positive CCR7 selection, thereby excluding terminally differentiated effector memory CD45RA+ cells. Comment on this clone: The antigen remains unidentified.

The sequence came from a man aged 25 to 40 in good health. The sequencing input was naive CD8+ T cells sorted from blood.

CDR3 nucleotide sequence: TGTGCCAGCAGTTTAAGGGCTAGCGTTTACAATGAGCAGTTCTTC. Protein: CASSLRASVYNEQFF. This sequence joins TRBV27 and TRBJ2-1; possibly TRBD2 for D (6 bases). Trimming shortened V by 2 bases and J by 4 bases, and 12 bases separated the two germline ends. The CDR3 sequence is 15 residues long. In germline, CDR1 is MNHEY, CDR2 SMNVEV (reference sequence).